The 18 T cell receptor beta chains reported below all come from one sample, sequenced in a study of blood T cell repertoires in COVID-19. Clones were sequenced by immunoSEQ multiplex PCR, and TCRdb holds only the in-frame ones, with some missing. Found here are more than 140,000 clones, around four fifths of them singletons; the top ten hold about 1.4%. The sequencing sample was made of peripheral blood. The source of these receptors is a human donor in a cohort sampled during active COVID-19.

Note on this clone: The junction departs from the called germline gene at one end, perhaps through a read error. The CDR3 sequence is CASSAPDGHTASLDF. CDR3 bases: TGTGCCAGCAGCGCACCCGACGGACACACAGCGAGCCTGGACTTC. V is TRBV3-1 (or the pseudogene TRBV3-2) and J is TRBJ2-5; TRBD1 is a possible D gene (5 bases). CDR1 and CDR2 (germline): LGHDT, YNNKEL (reference sequence). This CDR3 is 15 amino acids long.

The chain has TRBV7-3 and TRBJ2-1; 10 bases map to TRBD2. Looked up from germline, CDR1 is SGHTA and CDR2 is FQGTGA. J gave up 7 bases and V 2 bases, and 2 bases lay outside the gene matches. The CDR3 length is 14 residues. The CDR3 DNA is TGTGCCAGCAGCTTAGGGACTAGCGTGAATGAGCAGTTCTTC. Its translation: CASSLGTSVNEQFF.

The J gene is TRBJ2-3, the V gene TRBV6-5; 13 bases are a match to TRBD2. V trimming: 6 bases; J trimming: 3 bases; junction bases outside the gene matches: 3. Per the germline V gene, CDR1 is MNHEY and CDR2 is SVGAGI. The CDR3 is 15 amino acids. The chain's CDR3 is CASRRGLAGTDTQYF. The CDR3 bases are TGTGCCAGCAGGCGGGGACTAGCGGGAACAGATACGCAGTATTTT.

The chain joins TRBV7-2 to TRBJ2-2; maybe TRBD2 (5 bases). Per the germline V gene, CDR1 is SGHTA and CDR2 is FQGNSA. Trimming shortened V by 1 base and J by 4 bases, and 13 bases separated the two germline ends. This CDR3 has 16 residues. The CDR3 protein is CASSLGLGSGTGELFF. The CDR3 DNA sequence: TGTGCCAGCAGCTTAGGGCTTGGAAGCGGCACCGGGGAGCTGTTTTTT.

The chain uses TRBV7-2 and TRBJ2-3, with 8 bases fitting TRBD1. J gave up 4 bases and V 4 bases, and 4 bases lay outside the gene matches. CDR1 is SGHTA and CDR2 is FQGNSA in the germline V gene. The CDR3 extends over 14 amino acids. The CDR3 reads CASSSQGAADTQYF. CDR3 in DNA: TGTGCCAGCAGCTCCCAGGGGGCGGCAGATACGCAGTATTTT.

The rearrangement links TRBV19 to TRBJ2-3, with D maybe TRBD2 (6 bases). Trimming removed 5 bases from V and 5 bases from J, with 11 bases in between. Looked up from germline, CDR1 is LNHDA and CDR2 is SQIVND (reference sequence). The CDR3 is 13 residues long. The CDR3 DNA reads as TGTGCCAGTAGTGGGGTGACTAGAGATACGCAGTATTTT. It specifies CASSGVTRDTQYF.

The chain combines TRBV7-2 with TRBJ2-4; 7 positions agree with TRBD2. Losses at the gene ends were 0 bases for V and 2 bases for J; bases not matched to a gene: 7. Germline assignment: CDR1 SGHTA and CDR2 FQGNSA. The CDR3 covers 17 residues. The CDR3 is CASSLAGGPSPKNIQYF. In nucleotides, the CDR3 is TGTGCCAGCAGCTTAGCGGGAGGGCCTTCCCCCAAAAACATTCAGTACTTC.

This sequence joins TRBV19 and TRBJ2-1; 8 bases map to TRBD2. CDR1 is LNHDA, CDR2 SQIVND, per germline (reference sequence). The CDR3 is 17 residues long. J gave up 2 bases and V 3 bases, and 9 bases lay outside the gene matches. The CDR3 nucleotides read TGTGCCAGTAGTATTCCTGCTAGCGGGCCCGCCTACAATGAGCAGTTCTTC. The encoded protein is CASSIPASGPAYNEQFF.

This chain links TRBV11-2 with TRBJ2-1; TRBD2 matches at 11 bases. The CDR3 totals 18 residues. Germline assignment: CDR1 SGHAT and CDR2 FQNNGV. V was clipped by 0 bases and J by 4 bases; unmatched bases: 8. CDR3 residues: CASSLELRASGRYNEQFF. Written as DNA, the CDR3 is TGTGCCAGCAGCTTAGAACTCAGGGCTAGCGGGAGGTACAATGAGCAGTTCTTC.

The J gene is TRBJ2-7, the V gene TRBV10-3; 8 bases line up with TRBD1. Looked up from germline, CDR1 is ENHRY and CDR2 is SYGVKD. The trim removed 6 bases at V and 1 base at J, leaving 8 bases unmatched. The CDR3 consists of 15 residues. CDR3 coding DNA: TGTGCCATCAGCGGGGCAGGGGGCGCATCCTACGAGCAGTACTTC. Translating gives CAISGAGGASYEQYF.

V is TRBV6-5 and J is TRBJ1-3; 7 bases align to TRBD1. CDR1 and CDR2 (germline): MNHEY, SVGAGI. Unmatched junction bases numbered 5, after V lost 6 bases and J lost 0 bases. The CDR3 loop spans 15 amino acids. CDR3 in DNA: TGTGCCAGCAGCCGAGACAGGGACTCTGGAAACACCATATATTTT. Translation gives CASSRDRDSGNTIYF.

V is TRBV7-6 and J is TRBJ2-7; 7 nucleotides match TRBD1. CDR3 length: 14 residues. The V and J ends lost 4 bases and 7 bases, in that order; junction bases with no gene match: 10. Germline CDR1 reads SGHVS; CDR2 reads FNYEAQ. The CDR3 protein is CASSSNRGGQEQYF. CDR3 nucleotide sequence: TGTGCCAGCAGCTCCAACAGGGGTGGGCAGGAGCAGTACTTC.

The chain combines TRBV19 with TRBJ2-1; D is possibly TRBD1 (6 bases). CDR1 LNHDA and CDR2 SQIVND come from the germline V gene (reference sequence). The CDR3 totals 15 residues. Trimming took 3 bases from V and 4 from J, leaving 13 bases between them. The CDR3 reads CASSMTGTPYNEQFF. CDR3 DNA: TGTGCCAGTAGTATGACCGGGACACCATACAATGAGCAGTTCTTC.

The chain recombines TRBV28 with TRBJ1-5; TRBD1 matches 7 bases. The CDR3 totals 15 residues. Germline V lookup: CDR1 MDHEN, CDR2 SYDVKM. The J segment lost 5 bases and the V segment lost 1 base, leaving 5 bases of the junction unmatched. This chain's CDR3 is CASSLSTGTDQPQHF. DNA for the CDR3: TGTGCCAGCAGTTTATCGACAGGGACGGATCAGCCCCAGCATTTT.

The chain combines TRBV7-2 with TRBJ2-2; D not resolved. V lost 5 bases and J 4 bases, leaving 11 bases between the germline ends. CDR3 length equals 14 residues. Germline V gene lookup returns CDR1 SGHTA and CDR2 FQGNSA. The CDR3 DNA follows: TGTGCCAGCAGCCCTCCCTTGAGCACCGGGGAGCTGTTTTTT. Its protein is CASSPPLSTGELFF.

Only one count was recorded for this clone. The chain employs TRBV3-1 (or the pseudogene TRBV3-2) and TRBJ1-3; D ambiguous. This CDR3 is built from 17 residues. Trimming removed 0 bases at V and 3 bases at J, with 15 bases between. Germline assignment: CDR1 LGHDT and CDR2 YNNKEL (reference sequence). Here the CDR3 DNA reads TGTGCCAGCAGCCAAGATGGATCGCTTGGAGGTGGAAACACCATATATTTT. This sequence encodes CASSQDGSLGGGNTIYF.

The chain joins TRBV5-5 to TRBJ2-2; 8 bases match TRBD1. CDR3 length: 18 residues. Germline V CDR1 and CDR2: SGHKS, YYEKEE (reference sequence). Losses at the gene ends were 1 base for V and 4 bases for J; bases not matched to a gene: 12. The CDR3 DNA reads TGTGCCAGCAGCTTGAGATGGCAGGGGGCTTCGGGCACCGGGGAGCTGTTTTTT. Translation: CASSLRWQGASGTGELFF.

V is TRBV19 and J is TRBJ1-1; 11 positions agree with TRBD1. Losses at the gene ends were 8 bases for V and 1 base for J; bases not matched to a gene: 6. The CDR3 contains 15 residues. In germline, CDR1 is LNHDA, CDR2 SQIVND (reference sequence). The CDR3 spells CASAPGTGGNTEAFF. The DNA of the CDR3 is TGTGCCAGTGCTCCCGGGACAGGGGGGAACACTGAAGCTTTCTTT.